These 8 T cell receptor beta chains were all obtained from the same sample, sequenced in a study of cytomegalovirus exposure and HLA in healthy donors. It was with 60 Vbeta and 13 Jbeta primers that the PCR ran. TCRdb's copy holds only in-frame clones and misses some; the assay was immunoSEQ multiplex PCR. The repertoire holds 120,000 to 150,000 clones, with 65% to 85% as singletons. Sequences were obtained from PBMCs. Every receptor here comes from a woman aged 40-49 years in good health and CMV-seropositive.

J is TRBJ2-7 and V is TRBV4-3; 8 positions match TRBD1. Germline V lookup: CDR1 LGHNA, CDR2 YSLEER. The CDR3 covers 14 residues. Trimming took 0 bases from V and 11 from J; bases not matched to a gene: 9. CDR3 DNA: TGCGCCAGCAGCCAAGATCCCCAGACAGGGGAGAAGTACTTC. This translates into CASSQDPQTGEKYF.

The chain is built from TRBV6-5 and TRBJ2-7, with D tentatively TRBD1 (5 bases). The germline V gene has CDR1 MNHEY and CDR2 SVGAGI. Trimming took off 5 bases at V and 0 bases at J, with 14 bases between the two ends. The CDR3 covers 15 residues. DNA of the CDR3: TGTGCCAGCAGTACAGACAGTCCGAGCTCCTACGAGCAGTACTTC. Translated: CASSTDSPSSYEQYF.

V gene TRBV5-8 combines with J gene TRBJ2-1, with D possibly matching TRBD2 (5 bases). Looked up from germline, CDR1 is SGHTS and CDR2 is YDEGEE. V was trimmed by 4 bases and J by 3 bases, leaving 14 bases between them. This CDR3 contains 15 residues. CDR3 region: CASSGGREIYNEQFF. The DNA for the CDR3 is TGTGCCAGCAGCGGTGGACGGGAAATCTACAATGAGCAGTTCTTC.

The chain couples TRBV6-5 to TRBJ1-5; TRBD1 might be the D (6 bases). Trimming pared 8 bases from V and 6 bases from J, leaving 17 bases between. Germline loops: CDR1 MNHEY, CDR2 SVGAGI. This CDR3 has 14 amino acids. The CDR3 DNA reads as TGTGCCAGCTGGACAGCTGGAAGTAGTCAGCCCCAGCATTTT. Residues: CASWTAGSSQPQHF.

The CDR3 region has the DNA TGTGCCAGCAGACCCGGGACTACCCCGTACGAGCAGTACTTC. This encodes CASRPGTTPYEQYF. The chain is built from TRBV7-2 and TRBJ2-7; TRBD2 matches at 7 bases. CDR3 size: 14 residues. Trimming cost V 6 bases and J 4 bases; bases outside gene matches: 9. Germline V lookup: CDR1 SGHTA, CDR2 FQGNSA.

The J gene is TRBJ2-1, the V gene TRBV4-1; the D gene is possibly TRBD2 (5 bases). This CDR3 spans 15 amino acids. The V end lost 0 bases, the J end lost 8 bases, and 14 bases lay between the germline ends. Germline-derived CDR1 and CDR2 are MGHRA and YSYEKL. The CDR3 reads CASSQEGNSADEQFF. CDR3 coding DNA: TGCGCCAGCAGCCAAGAGGGTAATAGCGCGGATGAGCAGTTCTTC.

Only a few counts were recorded for this clone. The CDR3 region has the DNA TGTGCCAGTAGTAGGGCAGCAAGTAATGAAAAACTGTTTTTT. It codes for CASSRAASNEKLFF. The V gene is TRBV19, the J gene TRBJ1-4, with no clear D. Germline values: CDR1 LNHDA, CDR2 SQIVND (reference sequence). The CDR3 sequence is 14 residues long. Trimming stripped 4 bases from V and 4 bases from J, with 10 bases between.

The chain carries TRBV11-2 and TRBJ2-1; TRBD1 aligns across 12 bases. CDR3 length: 17 residues. V dropped 5 bases and J dropped 7; count of bases not matched to a gene: 12. Germline V lookup: CDR1 SGHAT, CDR2 FQNNGV. CDR3 coding DNA: TGTGCCAGCAGCGTGCAGGGGGGACAGGGGGCGAGGAATGAGCAGTTCTTC. Its translation: CASSVQGGQGARNEQFF.